This TCR beta chain was identified during a study of blood T cell repertoires in COVID-19 (dated by TCRdb to 2018 to 2020). At the level of the whole study: Samples covering the acute and convalescent phases of COVID-19 were provided by collaborators in the United States, Italy and Spain. The samples were drawn from the first 160 participants of the ongoing ImmuneRACE study and from some 1,300 subjects provided by 6 global collaborators. The material from the prospective study consisted of cDNA or gDNA derived from T cells, B-cell-depleted T cells, or PBMCs. Subjects who had been exposed to COVID-19, were actively infected with it, or had recovered from it provided the deeply sampled blood TCRbeta repertoires that made up the dataset. The repertoires were released in a freely available public database intended as a resource for research on the immune response to SARS-CoV-2. A de-identified subject ID, COVID-19 status, age in years and sex were almost always included in the sample metadata. Where available, HLA class I and class II types were taken from metadata supplied by the sample provider and were not determined by assay-based typing. Beyond this particular receptor, the publication reports: Clinical and demographic metadata were provided uncurated, with the amount varying by source and participant.

One collaborating source in Seattle enrolled patients during active infection and followed them longitudinally through the course of disease. Each collaborating institution followed its own protocols to collect whole blood in K2EDTA tubes. For TCRbeta analysis, collaborators shipped samples in one of three forms: frozen whole blood, isolated PBMCs, or DNA extracted from either of those sample types. TCRbeta CDR3 regions were amplified from genomic DNA by means of the immunoSEQ Assay, a bias-controlled multiplex PCR. Per the authors' processing: The number of nucleated cells in each sample was estimated from the amplification of reference gene primers within the assay. Sequence reads were collapsed and filtered to measure the absolute abundance of every unique TCRbeta CDR3 rearrangement. For each sample, productive Simpson clonality was calculated as the square root of Simpson's diversity index over productive rearrangements. TCRdb mirrors the immuneACCESS table, restricted to in-frame sequences. Some clones are absent from its copies; in checked studies, under half trace to an unresolved V gene, and the reason for the others is unknown. The DNA was the basis for D and trimming; V, J and clone size are from that table. This sample gives about 230,000 clones in total; more than 75% of them show up just once. The top ten hold 11% of the sample.

Inclusive of the bounding cysteine and phenylalanine, the CDR3 is 14 residues long. The entry retains the CDR3 DNA only, 42 bases that are in frame from base 1. Via the germline V gene (reference sequence), CDR1 is LNHDA and CDR2 SQIVND. Trimming accounts for 8 bases at V and 10 bases at J, while the number of junction bases matched to no gene is 12. As to this clone: Its binding antigen is unknown. Base qualities are missing; no much larger clone stands one base away.

Material: peripheral blood. The receptor was isolated from a man aged 50 to 60 with COVID-19, enrolled during active disease. This chain joins TRBV19 to TRBJ2-2; 8 of the junction bases match TRBD2. The CDR3 region: CASGGAGVTTELFF. The bases are TGTGCCAGTGGCGGAGCGGGAGTAACTACGGAGCTGTTTTTT. Outside the CDR3, residues come from the reference TRBV19 and TRBJ2-2 proteins, so the full variable domain is: DGGITQSPKYLFRKEGQNVTLSCEQNLNHDAMYWYRQDPGQGLRLIYYSQIVNDFQKGDIAEGYSVSREKKESFPLTVTSAQKNPTAFYLCASGGAGVTTELFFGEGSRLTVL.